The present T cell receptor (beta chain) was sequenced within a study of blood T cell repertoires in COVID-19. Turning to the study itself: The analysed material was cDNA or gDNA that came from T cells, B-cell-depleted T cells, or PBMCs.

Trimming cost V 1 base and J 7 bases, with 17 bases left between them. This CDR3 has 15 residues. Germline values: CDR1 MNHEY, CDR2 SMNVEV (reference sequence). In the source study's methods: Nucleated cell counts were estimated from reference gene primer amplification. Sequencing was performed with immunoSEQ multiplex PCR; in TCRdb, only in-frame clones are kept and a portion is missing. V, J and clone size were drawn from that table, and D and trimming were deduced from the DNA. The table shows tens of thousands of clones, with 82% occurring only once. J is TRBJ2-7 and V is TRBV27, with D perhaps matching TRBD1 (6 bases). This clonotype was obtained from a woman at least 80 years old with acute or convalescent COVID-19. The sequencing input was peripheral blood. CDR3 DNA: TGTGCCAGCAGTTTATGGGACAAGGGAGCGAATGAGCAGTACTTC. Its protein product is CASSLWDKGANEQYF.